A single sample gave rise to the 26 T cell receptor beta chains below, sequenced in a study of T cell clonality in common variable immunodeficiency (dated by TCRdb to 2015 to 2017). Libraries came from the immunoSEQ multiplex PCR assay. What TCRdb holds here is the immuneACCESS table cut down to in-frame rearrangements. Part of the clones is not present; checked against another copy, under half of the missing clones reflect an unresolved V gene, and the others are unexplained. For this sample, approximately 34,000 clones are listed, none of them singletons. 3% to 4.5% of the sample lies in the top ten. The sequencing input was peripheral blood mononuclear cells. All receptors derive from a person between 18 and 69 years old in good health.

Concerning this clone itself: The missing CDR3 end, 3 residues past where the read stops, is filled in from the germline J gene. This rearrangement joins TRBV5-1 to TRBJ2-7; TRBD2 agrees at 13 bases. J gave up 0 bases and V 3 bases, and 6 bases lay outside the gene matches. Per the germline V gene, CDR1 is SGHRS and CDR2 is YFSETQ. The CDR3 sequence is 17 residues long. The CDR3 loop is CASSSRTSGSNSYEQYF. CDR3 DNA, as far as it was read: TGCGCCAGCAGCTCAAGGACTAGCGGGAGCAACTCCTACGAG.

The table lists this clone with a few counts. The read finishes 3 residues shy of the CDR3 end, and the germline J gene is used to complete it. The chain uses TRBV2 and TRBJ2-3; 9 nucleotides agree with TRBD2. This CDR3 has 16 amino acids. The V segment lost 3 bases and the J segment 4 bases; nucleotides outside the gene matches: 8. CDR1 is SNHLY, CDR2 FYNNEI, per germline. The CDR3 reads CASSDGVAGAADTQYF. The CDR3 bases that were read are TGTGCCAGCAGTGATGGGGTAGCGGGGGCCGCAGATACG.

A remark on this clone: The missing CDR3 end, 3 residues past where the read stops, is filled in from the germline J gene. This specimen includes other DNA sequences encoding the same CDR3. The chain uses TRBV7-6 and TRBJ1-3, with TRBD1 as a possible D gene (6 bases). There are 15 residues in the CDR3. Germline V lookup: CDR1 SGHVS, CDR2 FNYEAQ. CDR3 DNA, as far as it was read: TGTGCCAGCAGTCCTTCCGGGACACCGGTAGGAGCC. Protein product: CASSPSGTPVGA. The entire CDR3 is CASSPSGTPVGAIYF.

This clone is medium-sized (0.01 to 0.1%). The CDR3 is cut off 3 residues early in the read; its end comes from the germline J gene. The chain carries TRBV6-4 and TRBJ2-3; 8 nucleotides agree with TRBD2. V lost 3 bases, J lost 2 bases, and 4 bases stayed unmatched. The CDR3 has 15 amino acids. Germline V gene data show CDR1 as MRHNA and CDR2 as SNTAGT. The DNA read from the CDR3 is TGTGCCAGCAGTGAAACTAGCGGAGACACAGATACG. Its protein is CASSETSGDTDT. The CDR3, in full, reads CASSETSGDTDTQYF.

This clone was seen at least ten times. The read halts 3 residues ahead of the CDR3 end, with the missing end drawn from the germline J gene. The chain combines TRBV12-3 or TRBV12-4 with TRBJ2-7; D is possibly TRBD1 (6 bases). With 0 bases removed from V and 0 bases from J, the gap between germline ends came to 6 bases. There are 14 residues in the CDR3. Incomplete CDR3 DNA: TGTGCCAGCAGTTTAGCGGACAGCTCCTACGAG. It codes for CASSLADSSYE. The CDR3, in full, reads CASSLADSSYEQYF.

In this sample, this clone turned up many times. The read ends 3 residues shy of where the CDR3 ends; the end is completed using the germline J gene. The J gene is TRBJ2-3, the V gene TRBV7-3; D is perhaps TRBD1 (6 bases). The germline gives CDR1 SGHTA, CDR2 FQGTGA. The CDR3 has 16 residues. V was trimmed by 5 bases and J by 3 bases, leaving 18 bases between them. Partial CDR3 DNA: TGTGCCAGCAGCCCCGGCCAGGGGAGCCGTACAGATACG. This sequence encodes CASSPGQGSRTDT. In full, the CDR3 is CASSPGQGSRTDTQYF.

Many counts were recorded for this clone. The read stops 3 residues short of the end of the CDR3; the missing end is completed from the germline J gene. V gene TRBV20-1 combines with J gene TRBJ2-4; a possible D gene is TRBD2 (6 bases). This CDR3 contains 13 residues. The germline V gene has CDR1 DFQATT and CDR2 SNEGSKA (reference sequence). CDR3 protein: CSARVPGTSGQYF. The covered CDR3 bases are TGCAGTGCTAGAGTCCCCGGGACTTCAGGT.

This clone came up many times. The part of the CDR3 DNA that was read is TGTGCCAGTAGTATAGTAGGAGACAGAGAAAATGAAAAA. Translating gives CASSIVGDRENEK. The entire CDR3 reads CASSIVGDRENEKLFF. The V gene is TRBV19, the J gene TRBJ1-4, with D possibly being TRBD1 (5 bases). Read data end 3 residues before the CDR3 end; the end is taken from the germline J gene. Trimming cost V 1 base and J 5 bases, with 14 bases left between them. CDR1 is LNHDA and CDR2 is SQIVND in the germline V gene (reference sequence). This CDR3 contains 16 residues.

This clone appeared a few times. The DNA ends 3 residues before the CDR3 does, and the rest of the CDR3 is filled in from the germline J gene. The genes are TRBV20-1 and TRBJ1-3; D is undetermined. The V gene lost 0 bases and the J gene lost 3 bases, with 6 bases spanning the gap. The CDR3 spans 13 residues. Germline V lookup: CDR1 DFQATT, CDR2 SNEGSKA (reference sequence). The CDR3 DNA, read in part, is TGCAGTGCTAGAGAAGCGGGTGGAAACACC. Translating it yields CSAREAGGNT. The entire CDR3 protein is CSAREAGGNTIYF.

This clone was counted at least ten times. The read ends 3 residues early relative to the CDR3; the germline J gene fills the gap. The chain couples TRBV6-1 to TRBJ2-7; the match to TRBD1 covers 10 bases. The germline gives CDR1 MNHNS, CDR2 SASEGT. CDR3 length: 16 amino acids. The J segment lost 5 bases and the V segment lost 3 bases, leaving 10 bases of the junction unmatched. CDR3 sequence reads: CASSDKAGQGQHEQYF. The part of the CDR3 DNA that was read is TGTGCCAGCAGTGATAAAGCGGGACAGGGGCAACACGAG.

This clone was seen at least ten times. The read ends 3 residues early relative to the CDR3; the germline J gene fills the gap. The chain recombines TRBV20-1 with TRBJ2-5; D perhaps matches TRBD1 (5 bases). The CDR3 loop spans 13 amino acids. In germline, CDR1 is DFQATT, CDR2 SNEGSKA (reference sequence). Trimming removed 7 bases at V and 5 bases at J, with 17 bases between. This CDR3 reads CSGGVENLETQYF. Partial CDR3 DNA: TGCAGTGGGGGCGTAGAAAATTTGGAGACC.

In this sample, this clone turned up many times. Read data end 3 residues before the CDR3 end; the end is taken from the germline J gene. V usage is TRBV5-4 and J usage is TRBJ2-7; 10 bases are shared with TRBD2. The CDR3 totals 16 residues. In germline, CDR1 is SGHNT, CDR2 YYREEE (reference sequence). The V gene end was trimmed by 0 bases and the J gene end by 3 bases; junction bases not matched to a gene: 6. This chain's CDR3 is CASSLVAGGYLYEQYF. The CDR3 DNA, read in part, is TGTGCCAGCAGCTTGGTAGCGGGGGGCTATCTCTACGAG.

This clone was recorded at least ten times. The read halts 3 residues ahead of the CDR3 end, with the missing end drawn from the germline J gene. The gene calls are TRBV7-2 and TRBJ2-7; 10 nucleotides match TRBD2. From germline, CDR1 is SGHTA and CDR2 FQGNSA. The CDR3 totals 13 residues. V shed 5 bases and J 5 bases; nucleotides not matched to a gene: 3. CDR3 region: CASSEGLAHEQYF. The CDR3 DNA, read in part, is TGTGCCAGCAGCGAGGGACTAGCGCACGAG.

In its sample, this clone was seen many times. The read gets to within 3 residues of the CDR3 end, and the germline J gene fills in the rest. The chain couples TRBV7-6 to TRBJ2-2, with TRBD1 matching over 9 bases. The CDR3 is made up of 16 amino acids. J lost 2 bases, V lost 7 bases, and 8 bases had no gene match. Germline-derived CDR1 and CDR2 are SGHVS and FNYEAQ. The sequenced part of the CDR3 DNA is TGTGCCAGCAAACTCCGACAGGGGGAAAACACCGGGGAG. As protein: CASKLRQGENTGE. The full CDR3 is CASKLRQGENTGELFF.

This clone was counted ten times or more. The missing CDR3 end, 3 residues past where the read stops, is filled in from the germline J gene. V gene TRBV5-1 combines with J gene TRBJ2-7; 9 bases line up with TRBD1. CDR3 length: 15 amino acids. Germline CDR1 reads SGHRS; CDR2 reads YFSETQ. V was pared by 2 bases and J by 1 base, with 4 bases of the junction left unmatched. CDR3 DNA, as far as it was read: TGCGCCAGCAGCTTAGGACAGGGGCTATCCTACGAG. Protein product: CASSLGQGLSYE. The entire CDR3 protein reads CASSLGQGLSYEQYF.

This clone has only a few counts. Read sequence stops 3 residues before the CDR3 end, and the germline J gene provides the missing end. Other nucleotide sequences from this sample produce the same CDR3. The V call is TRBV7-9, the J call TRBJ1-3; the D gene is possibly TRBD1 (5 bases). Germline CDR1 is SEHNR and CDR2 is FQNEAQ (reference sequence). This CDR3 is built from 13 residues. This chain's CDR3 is CASSLKGRGVIYF. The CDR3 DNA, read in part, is TGTGCCAGCAGCTTAAAGGGGCGGGGGGTT.

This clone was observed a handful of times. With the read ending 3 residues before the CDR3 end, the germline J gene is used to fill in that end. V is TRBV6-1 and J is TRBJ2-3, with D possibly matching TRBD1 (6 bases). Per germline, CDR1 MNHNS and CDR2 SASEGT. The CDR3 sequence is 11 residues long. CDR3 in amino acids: CASSGHRAQYF. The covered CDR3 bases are TGTGCCAGCAGTGGTCACAGGGCG.

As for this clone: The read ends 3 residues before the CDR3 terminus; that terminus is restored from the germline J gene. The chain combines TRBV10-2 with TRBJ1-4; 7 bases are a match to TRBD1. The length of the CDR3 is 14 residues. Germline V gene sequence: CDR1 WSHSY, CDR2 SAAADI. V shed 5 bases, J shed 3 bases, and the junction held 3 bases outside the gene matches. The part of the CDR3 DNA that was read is TGCGCCAGCAGTCTTCAGGGGGCTAATGAAAAA. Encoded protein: CASSLQGANEK. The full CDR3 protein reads CASSLQGANEKLFF.

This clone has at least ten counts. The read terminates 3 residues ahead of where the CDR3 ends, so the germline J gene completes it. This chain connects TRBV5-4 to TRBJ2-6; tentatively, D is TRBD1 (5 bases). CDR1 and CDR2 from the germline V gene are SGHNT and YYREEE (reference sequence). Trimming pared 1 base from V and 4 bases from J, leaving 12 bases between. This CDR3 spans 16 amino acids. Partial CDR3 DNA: TGTGCCAGCAGCTTGACGTCAGGGAACGGGGCCAACGTC. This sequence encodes CASSLTSGNGANV. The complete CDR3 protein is CASSLTSGNGANVLTF.

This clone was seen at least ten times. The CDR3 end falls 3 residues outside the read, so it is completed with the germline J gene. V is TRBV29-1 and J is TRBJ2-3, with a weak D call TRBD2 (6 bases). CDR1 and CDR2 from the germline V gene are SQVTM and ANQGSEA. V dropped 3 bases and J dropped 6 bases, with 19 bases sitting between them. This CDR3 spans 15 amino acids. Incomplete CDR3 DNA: TGCAGCGTTGAGGAGCGGCGGGGATCCCCCGATACG. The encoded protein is CSVEERRGSPDT. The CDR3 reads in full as CSVEERRGSPDTQYF.

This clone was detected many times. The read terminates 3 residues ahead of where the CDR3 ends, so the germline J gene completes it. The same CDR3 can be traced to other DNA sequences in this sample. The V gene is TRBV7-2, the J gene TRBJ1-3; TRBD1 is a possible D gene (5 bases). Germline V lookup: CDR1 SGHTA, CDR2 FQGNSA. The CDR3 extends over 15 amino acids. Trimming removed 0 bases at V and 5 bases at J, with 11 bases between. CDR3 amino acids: CASSLARRGRNTIYF. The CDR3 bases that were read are TGTGCCAGCAGCTTAGCGAGGAGGGGCCGAAACACC. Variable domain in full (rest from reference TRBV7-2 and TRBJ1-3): GAGVSQSPSNKVTEKGKDVELRCDPISGHTALYWYRQSLGQGLEFLIYFQGNSAPDKSGLPSDRFSAERTGGSVSTLTIQRTQQEDSAVYLCASSLARRGRNTIYFGEGSWLTVV.

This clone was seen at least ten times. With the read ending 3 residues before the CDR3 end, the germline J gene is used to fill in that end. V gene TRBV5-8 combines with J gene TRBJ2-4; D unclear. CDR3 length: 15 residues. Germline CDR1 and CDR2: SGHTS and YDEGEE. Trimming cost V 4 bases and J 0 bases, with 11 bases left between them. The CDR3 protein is CASSVSSPAKNIQYF. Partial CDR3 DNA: TGTGCCAGCAGCGTGTCCTCCCCAGCCAAAAACATT.

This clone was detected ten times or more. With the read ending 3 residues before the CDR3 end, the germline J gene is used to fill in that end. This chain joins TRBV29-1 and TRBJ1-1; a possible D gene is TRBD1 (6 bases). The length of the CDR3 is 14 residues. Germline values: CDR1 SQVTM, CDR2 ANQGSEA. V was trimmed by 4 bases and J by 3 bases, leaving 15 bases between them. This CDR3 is CSVAGTLSHTEAFF. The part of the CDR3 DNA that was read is TGCAGCGTTGCCGGGACACTATCCCACACTGAA. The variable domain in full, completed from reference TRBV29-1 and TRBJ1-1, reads SAVISQKPSRDICQRGTSLTIQCQVDSQVTMMFWYRQQPGQSLTLIATANQGSEATYESGFVIDKFPISRPNLTFSTLTVSNMSPEDSSIYLCSVAGTLSHTEAFFGQGTRLTVV.

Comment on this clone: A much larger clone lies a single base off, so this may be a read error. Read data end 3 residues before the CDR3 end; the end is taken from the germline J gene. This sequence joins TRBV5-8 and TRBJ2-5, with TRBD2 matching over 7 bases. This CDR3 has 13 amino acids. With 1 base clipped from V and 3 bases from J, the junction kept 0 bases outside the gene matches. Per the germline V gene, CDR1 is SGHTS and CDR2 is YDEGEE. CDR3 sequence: CASSLSGEETQYF. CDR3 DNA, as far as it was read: TGTGCCAGCAGCTTGAGCGGGGAAGAGACC.

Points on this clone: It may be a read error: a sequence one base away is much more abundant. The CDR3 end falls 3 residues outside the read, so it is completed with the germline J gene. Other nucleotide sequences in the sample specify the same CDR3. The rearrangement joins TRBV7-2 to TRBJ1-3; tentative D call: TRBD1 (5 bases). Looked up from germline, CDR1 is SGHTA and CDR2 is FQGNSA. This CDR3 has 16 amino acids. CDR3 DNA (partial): TGTGCCAGCAGCTTAGCGGGGGGGGTTACTGGAAACACA. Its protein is CASSLAGGVTGNT. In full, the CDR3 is CASSLAGGVTGNTIYF.

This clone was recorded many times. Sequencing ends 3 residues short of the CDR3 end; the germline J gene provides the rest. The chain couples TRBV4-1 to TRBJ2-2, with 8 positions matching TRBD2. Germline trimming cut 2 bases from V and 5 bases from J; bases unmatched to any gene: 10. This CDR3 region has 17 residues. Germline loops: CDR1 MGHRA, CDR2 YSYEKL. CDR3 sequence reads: CASSQYPGTRGTGELFF. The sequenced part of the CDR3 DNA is TGCGCCAGCAGCCAATACCCAGGGACTAGGGGTACCGGGGAG.